The following is a T cell receptor (beta chain) sequence with its context. The antigen is not known. The germline gives CDR1 SGHDT, CDR2 YYEEEE. The ends were cut back, 5 bases at V and 0 bases at J, with 9 bases in the middle. The CDR3 runs 14 residues. The data are from a study of T cells in narcolepsy. Whole-study context: Patients with NT1 or NT2 and healthy control donors were enrolled. Study-wide findings and caveats: No autoreactive T cell clone sequences appeared in some memory CD4+ repertoires. Reportedly, autoreactive clonotypes were serially detected in patients' blood but not controls'. HCRT-specific and TRIB2-specific autoreactive clonotypes appeared among same-patient CSF and blood CD4+ clonotypes.

Sequencing was performed with immunoSEQ multiplex PCR; in TCRdb, only in-frame clones are kept and a portion is missing. The table includes more than 20,000 clones, about 90% detected once. The origin of this receptor is a human donor with narcolepsy. The chain has TRBV5-6 and TRBJ2-1; D unclear. Sample: CD45RA- memory CD4+ T cells from PBMCs. The CDR3 DNA is TGTGCCAGCAGTACCCCGGGCTCCTACAATGAGCAGTTCTTC. Translating it yields CASSTPGSYNEQFF.